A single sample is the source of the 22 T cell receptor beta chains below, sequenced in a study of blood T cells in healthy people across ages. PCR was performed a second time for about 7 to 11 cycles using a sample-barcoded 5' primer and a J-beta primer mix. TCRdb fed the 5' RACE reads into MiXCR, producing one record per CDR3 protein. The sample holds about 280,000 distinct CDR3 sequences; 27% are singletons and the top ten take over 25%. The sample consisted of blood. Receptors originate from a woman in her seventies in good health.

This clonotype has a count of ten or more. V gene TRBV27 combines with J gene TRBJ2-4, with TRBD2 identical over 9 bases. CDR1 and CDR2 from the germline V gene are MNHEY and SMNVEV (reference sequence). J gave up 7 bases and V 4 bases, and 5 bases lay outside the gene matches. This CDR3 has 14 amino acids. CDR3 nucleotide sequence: TGTGCCAGCAGTTCATTAGCGGGAGTCAACATTCAGTACTTC. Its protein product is CASSSLAGVNIQYF.

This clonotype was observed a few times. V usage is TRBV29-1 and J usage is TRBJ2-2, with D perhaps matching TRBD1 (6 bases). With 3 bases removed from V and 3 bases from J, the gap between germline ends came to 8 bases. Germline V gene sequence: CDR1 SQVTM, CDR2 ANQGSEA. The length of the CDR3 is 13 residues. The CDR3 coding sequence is TGCAGCGTTGAGGGGGCCCACACCGGGGAGCTGTTTTTT. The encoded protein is CSVEGAHTGELFF.

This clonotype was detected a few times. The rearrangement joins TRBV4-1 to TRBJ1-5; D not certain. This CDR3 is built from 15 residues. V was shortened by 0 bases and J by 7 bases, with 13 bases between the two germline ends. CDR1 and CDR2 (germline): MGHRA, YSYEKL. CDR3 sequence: CASSQEGFAFQPQHF. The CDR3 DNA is TGCGCCAGCAGCCAAGAGGGGTTTGCATTCCAGCCCCAGCATTTT.

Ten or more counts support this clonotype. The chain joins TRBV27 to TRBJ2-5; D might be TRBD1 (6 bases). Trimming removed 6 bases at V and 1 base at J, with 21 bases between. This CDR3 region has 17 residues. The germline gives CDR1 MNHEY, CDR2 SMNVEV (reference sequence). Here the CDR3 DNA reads TGTGCCAGCAGATCTAAAACTGGGGGCTTGGGCCAAGAGACCCAGTACTTC. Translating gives CASRSKTGGLGQETQYF.

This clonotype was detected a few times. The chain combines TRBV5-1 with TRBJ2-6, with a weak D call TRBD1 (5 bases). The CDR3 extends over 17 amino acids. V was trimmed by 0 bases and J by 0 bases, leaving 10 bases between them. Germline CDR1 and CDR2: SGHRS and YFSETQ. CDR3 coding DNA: TGCGCCAGCAGCTTGGGGGGCCTGAACTCTGGGGCCAACGTCCTGACTTTC. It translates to CASSLGGLNSGANVLTF. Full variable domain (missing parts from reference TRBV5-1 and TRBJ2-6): KAGVTQTPRYLIKTRGQQVTLSCSPISGHRSVSWYQQTPGQGLQFLFEYFSETQRNKGNFPGRFSGRQFSNSRSEMNVSTLELGDSALYLCASSLGGLNSGANVLTFGAGSRLTVL.

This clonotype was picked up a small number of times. DNA of the CDR3: TGTGCCAGCAGTTACGGGACCGCCCGGCTGGCTTTCTTT. Protein sequence: CASSYGTARLAFF. V usage is TRBV28 and J usage is TRBJ1-1, with D possibly TRBD1 on 5 matching bases. CDR1 is MDHEN, CDR2 SYDVKM, per germline. The V end was cut by 4 bases, the J end by 11 bases, with 17 bases between. The length of the CDR3 is 13 residues.

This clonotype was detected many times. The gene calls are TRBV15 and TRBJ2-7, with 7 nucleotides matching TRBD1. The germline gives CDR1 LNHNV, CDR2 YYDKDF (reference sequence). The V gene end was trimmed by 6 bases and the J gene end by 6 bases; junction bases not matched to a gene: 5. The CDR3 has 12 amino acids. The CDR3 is CATRNSGGEQYF. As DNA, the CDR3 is TGTGCCACCAGAAATTCAGGGGGCGAGCAGTACTTC.

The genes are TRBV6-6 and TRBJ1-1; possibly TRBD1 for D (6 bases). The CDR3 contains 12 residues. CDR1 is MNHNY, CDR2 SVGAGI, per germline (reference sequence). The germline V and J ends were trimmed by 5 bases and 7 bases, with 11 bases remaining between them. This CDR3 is CASSRRQVEAFF. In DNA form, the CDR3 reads TGTGCCAGCAGTCGAAGACAGGTTGAAGCTTTCTTT.

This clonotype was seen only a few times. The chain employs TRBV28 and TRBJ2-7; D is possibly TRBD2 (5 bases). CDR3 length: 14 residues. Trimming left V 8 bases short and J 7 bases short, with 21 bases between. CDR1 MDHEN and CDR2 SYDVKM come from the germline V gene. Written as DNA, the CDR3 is TGTGCCAGCTGCAATCGGACGAGAACGGGGGAGCAGTACTTC. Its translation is CASCNRTRTGEQYF.

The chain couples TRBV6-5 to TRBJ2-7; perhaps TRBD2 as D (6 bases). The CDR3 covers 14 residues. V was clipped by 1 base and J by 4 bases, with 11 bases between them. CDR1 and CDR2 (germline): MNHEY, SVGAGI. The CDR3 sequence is CASSYLSGTYEQYF. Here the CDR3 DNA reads TGTGCCAGCAGTTACTTATCCGGGACTTACGAGCAGTACTTC.

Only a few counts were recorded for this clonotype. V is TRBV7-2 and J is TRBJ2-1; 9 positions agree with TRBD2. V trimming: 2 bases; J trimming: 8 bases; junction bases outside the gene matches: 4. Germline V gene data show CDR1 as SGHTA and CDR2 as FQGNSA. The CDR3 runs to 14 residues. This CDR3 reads CASSLSGGFDEQFF. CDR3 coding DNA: TGTGCCAGCAGCTTAAGCGGGGGGTTCGATGAGCAGTTCTTC.

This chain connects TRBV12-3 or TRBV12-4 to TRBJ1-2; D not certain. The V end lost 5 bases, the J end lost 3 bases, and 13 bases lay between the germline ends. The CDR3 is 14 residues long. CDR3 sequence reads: CASSLAGLHYGYTF. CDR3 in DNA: TGTGCCAGCAGTCTGGCCGGGCTCCACTATGGCTACACCTTC.

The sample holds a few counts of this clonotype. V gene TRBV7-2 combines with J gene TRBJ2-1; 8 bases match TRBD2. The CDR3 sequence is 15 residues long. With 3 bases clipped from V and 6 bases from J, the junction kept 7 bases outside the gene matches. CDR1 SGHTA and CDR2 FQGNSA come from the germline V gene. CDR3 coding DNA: TGTGCCAGCAGCTTTGTAGCGGGGATTCTCAATGAGCAGTTCTTC. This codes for CASSFVAGILNEQFF.

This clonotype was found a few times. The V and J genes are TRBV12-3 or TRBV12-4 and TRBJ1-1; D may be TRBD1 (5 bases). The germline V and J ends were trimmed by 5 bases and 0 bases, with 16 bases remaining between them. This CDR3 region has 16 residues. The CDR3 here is CASSIRGTVMNTEAFF. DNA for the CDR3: TGTGCCAGCAGTATACGAGGGACGGTCATGAACACTGAAGCTTTCTTT.

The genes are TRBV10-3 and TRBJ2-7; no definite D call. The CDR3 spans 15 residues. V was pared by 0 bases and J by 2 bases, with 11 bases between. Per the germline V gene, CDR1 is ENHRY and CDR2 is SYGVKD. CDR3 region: CAISESDPTPYEQYF. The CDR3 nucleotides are TGTGCCATCAGTGAGTCGGATCCGACGCCCTACGAGCAGTACTTC.

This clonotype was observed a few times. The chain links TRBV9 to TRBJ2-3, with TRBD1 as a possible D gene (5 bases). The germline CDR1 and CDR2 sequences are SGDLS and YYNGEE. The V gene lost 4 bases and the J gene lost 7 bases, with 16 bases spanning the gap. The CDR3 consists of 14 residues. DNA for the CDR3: TGTGCCAGCAGCCCTACCACTCAGGGTAATACGCAGTATTTT. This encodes CASSPTTQGNTQYF.

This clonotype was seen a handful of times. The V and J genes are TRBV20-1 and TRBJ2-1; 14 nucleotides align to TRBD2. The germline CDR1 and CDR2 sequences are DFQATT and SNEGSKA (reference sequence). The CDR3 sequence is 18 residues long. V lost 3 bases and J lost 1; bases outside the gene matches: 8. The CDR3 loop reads CSASGLAGGLRSYNEQFF. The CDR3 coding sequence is TGCAGTGCTAGTGGACTAGCGGGAGGTCTTCGATCCTACAATGAGCAGTTCTTC.

CDR3 region: CASRREAHQPQHF. In nucleotides, the CDR3 is TGTGCCAGCAGAAGGGAAGCGCATCAGCCCCAGCATTTT. The chain employs TRBV2 and TRBJ1-5; D gene unclear. The length of the CDR3 is 13 residues. The germline V gene has CDR1 SNHLY and CDR2 FYNNEI. V was clipped by 6 bases and J by 5 bases, with 11 bases between them.

Written as DNA, the CDR3 is TGTGCCAGCAGGACCACCGGGATACCTTACGAGCAGTACTTC. It is translated as CASRTTGIPYEQYF. The V call is TRBV2, the J call TRBJ2-7, with a possible D match to TRBD2 (5 bases). Germline CDR1 SNHLY, CDR2 FYNNEI. The CDR3 totals 14 residues. Trimming stripped 6 bases from V and 4 bases from J, with 16 bases between.

The DNA for the CDR3 is TGTGCCACCAGCAGAGATCGAGGGTCGGGATCCACACCCCTCCACTTT. It specifies CATSRDRGSGSTPLHF. The chain joins TRBV15 to TRBJ1-6; unclear D gene. Germline V gives CDR1 LNHNV, CDR2 YYDKDF (reference sequence). The germline V and J ends were trimmed by 0 bases and 11 bases, with 17 bases remaining between them. The CDR3 length is 16 residues.

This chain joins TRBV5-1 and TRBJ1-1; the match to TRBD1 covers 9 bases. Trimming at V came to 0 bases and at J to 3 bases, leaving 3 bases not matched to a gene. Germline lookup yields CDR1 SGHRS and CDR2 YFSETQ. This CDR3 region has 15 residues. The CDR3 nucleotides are TGCGCCAGCAGCTTGGCTGACAGGGGGTACACTGAAGCTTTCTTT. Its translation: CASSLADRGYTEAFF.

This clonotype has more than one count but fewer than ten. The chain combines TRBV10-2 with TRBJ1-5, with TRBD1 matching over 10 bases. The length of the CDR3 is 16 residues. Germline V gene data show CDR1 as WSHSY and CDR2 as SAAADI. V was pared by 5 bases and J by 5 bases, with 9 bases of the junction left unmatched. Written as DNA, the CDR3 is TGCGCCAGCAGTCCCCGGGACAGGGGAGGGTATCAGCCCCAGCATTTT. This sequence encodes CASSPRDRGGYQPQHF.